The 26 T cell receptor beta chains below come from one sample, sequenced in a study of T cell responses to AZD1222 COVID-19 vaccine. The repertoire was sequenced with immunoSEQ multiplex PCR; TCRdb's copy has only in-frame clones and lacks some. The sample shows about 110,000 clones, around 84% of them seen only once. The sample in question was peripheral blood, obtained on day 0 of AZD1222 vaccination. The receptor set was obtained from an adult in good health.

The chain couples TRBV10-3 to TRBJ2-7; no clear D. Trimming removed 0 bases from V and 7 bases from J, with 10 bases in between. Germline V gives CDR1 ENHRY, CDR2 SYGVKD. This CDR3 region has 13 residues. CDR3 in DNA: TGTGCCATCAGTGAGTCGAGAGAGAGAGAGCAGTACTTC. Encoded protein: CAISESREREQYF.

This chain joins TRBV3-1 (or the pseudogene TRBV3-2) and TRBJ1-1, with a weak D call TRBD1 (5 bases). V was pared by 2 bases and J by 3 bases, with 13 bases between. The germline gives CDR1 LGHDT, CDR2 YNNKEL (reference sequence). CDR3 length equals 15 residues. CDR3 nucleotide sequence: TGTGCCAGCAGCCAAACTTCAGGGTATGACACTGAAGCTTTCTTT. Encoded protein: CASSQTSGYDTEAFF.

The chain combines TRBV20-1 with TRBJ2-1, with D possibly being TRBD1 or TRBD2 (6 bases each). Per germline, CDR1 DFQATT and CDR2 SNEGSKA (reference sequence). The CDR3 runs 16 residues. V was trimmed by 3 bases and J by 12 bases, leaving 27 bases between them. The CDR3 spells CSASLPRVGGRHGQFF. CDR3 sequence (DNA): TGCAGTGCTAGTCTCCCGCGGGTGGGGGGCCGCCATGGGCAGTTCTTC.

The rearrangement joins TRBV14 to TRBJ2-2; D uncertain. V was clipped by 0 bases and J by 4 bases, with 9 bases between them. Germline lookup yields CDR1 SGHDN and CDR2 FVKESK. This CDR3 comprises 15 residues. CDR3 coding DNA: TGTGCCAGCAGCCAAGACATGGTGGGCACCGGGGAGCTGTTTTTT. Its protein is CASSQDMVGTGELFF.

V is TRBV6-5 and J is TRBJ1-2, with 8 bases lining up with TRBD1. From germline, CDR1 is MNHEY and CDR2 SVGAGI. The ends lost 7 bases at V and 13 bases at J; junction bases unmatched: 14. The CDR3 spans 13 residues. The DNA for the CDR3 is TGTGCCAGCACCGAAGGGGACAGGCCTCGTAGCACCTTC. Amino acid sequence: CASTEGDRPRSTF.

This chain joins TRBV10-2 and TRBJ1-2; possible D gene TRBD1, 5 bases. V gave up 4 bases and J gave up 3 bases, with 9 bases separating them. There are 13 residues in the CDR3. Germline V gene sequence: CDR1 WSHSY, CDR2 SAAADI. CDR3 protein: CASSAGPDYGYTF. The DNA for the CDR3 is TGCGCCAGCAGTGCGGGACCCGACTATGGCTACACCTTC.

The V call is TRBV2, the J call TRBJ1-2, with a weak D call TRBD1 (6 bases). This CDR3 comprises 15 residues. CDR1 is SNHLY, CDR2 FYNNEI, per germline. V was pared by 4 bases and J by 7 bases, with 19 bases between. Here the CDR3 DNA reads TGTGCCAGCAGTGCCCGGGACACGGCCAGGGGTGGCTACACCTTC. This translates into CASSARDTARGGYTF.

The J gene is TRBJ1-4, the V gene TRBV5-1; D is uncertain. The CDR3 extends over 15 amino acids. Trimming took off 1 base at V and 2 bases at J, with 9 bases between the two ends. The germline CDR1 and CDR2 sequences are SGHRS and YFSETQ. The CDR3 DNA is TGCGCCAGCAGCTTGAGGTCTGGCACTAATGAAAAACTGTTTTTT. It specifies CASSLRSGTNEKLFF.

V gene TRBV14 combines with J gene TRBJ1-3; no definite D call. V lost 3 bases, J lost 1 base, and 19 bases lay in between. This CDR3 has 18 amino acids. Per the germline V gene, CDR1 is SGHDN and CDR2 is FVKESK. The CDR3 protein is CASSHFTRAADSGNTIYF. The CDR3 DNA sequence: TGTGCCAGCAGCCACTTCACTCGAGCGGCCGATTCTGGAAACACCATATATTTT.

The chain links TRBV7-2 to TRBJ1-5; no firm D call. V dropped 2 bases and J dropped 2 bases, with 4 bases sitting between them. CDR1 is SGHTA, CDR2 FQGNSA, per germline. CDR3 length: 13 residues. CDR3 DNA sequence: TGTGCCAGCAGCTTACAGGGCAATCAGCCCCAGCATTTT. Amino acid sequence: CASSLQGNQPQHF.

This sequence joins TRBV10-1 and TRBJ2-2, with D perhaps TRBD1 (6 bases). Germline loops: CDR1 WNHNN, CDR2 SYGVQD (reference sequence). CDR3 length: 15 amino acids. Between the trimmed V and J ends, which lost 6 bases and 1 base, there was a span of 12 bases. Written as DNA, the CDR3 is TGCGCCAGCAGCGCTGGACAGATGAACACCGGGGAGCTGTTTTTT. This encodes CASSAGQMNTGELFF.

The chain is built from TRBV5-1 and TRBJ1-1; D possibly corresponds to TRBD1 (6 bases). The CDR3 loop spans 15 amino acids. Per germline, CDR1 SGHRS and CDR2 YFSETQ. Trimming took off 1 base at V and 2 bases at J, with 12 bases between the two ends. The CDR3 region is CASSLNLGGNTEAFF. The CDR3 nucleotides are TGCGCCAGCAGCTTGAACCTTGGGGGCAACACTGAAGCTTTCTTT.

V gene TRBV7-6 combines with J gene TRBJ1-6, with D possibly TRBD1 on 6 matching bases. Germline assignment: CDR1 SGHVS and CDR2 FNYEAQ. The CDR3 covers 18 residues. The germline V and J ends were trimmed by 5 bases and 6 bases, with 23 bases remaining between them. As DNA, the CDR3 is TGTGCCAGCAGCACGGACAGCCACCTACCCTGGAGTAATTCACCCCTCCACTTT. It specifies CASSTDSHLPWSNSPLHF.

The rearrangement links TRBV5-4 to TRBJ1-2; possibly TRBD1 for D (5 bases). Trimming took 0 bases from V and 3 from J, leaving 6 bases between them. The CDR3 is 13 residues long. Germline assignment: CDR1 SGHNT and CDR2 YYREEE (reference sequence). CDR3 loop: CASSLEGDYGYTF. The CDR3, as DNA: TGTGCCAGCAGCTTGGAAGGGGACTATGGCTACACCTTC.

The chain combines TRBV5-8 with TRBJ2-7; 9 bases align to TRBD2. The CDR3 totals 15 residues. The trim removed 4 bases at V and 3 bases at J, leaving 8 bases unmatched. Germline V gene sequence: CDR1 SGHTS, CDR2 YDEGEE. CDR3 DNA sequence: TGTGCCAGCAGCAGAAGCGGGGGGACCTTCTACGAGCAGTACTTC. This codes for CASSRSGGTFYEQYF.

This clone came up once. The chain links TRBV23-1 to TRBJ2-1; D is unresolved. TRBV23-1 is labeled an ORF, and its function is uncertain. This CDR3 spans 17 amino acids. V was trimmed by 8 bases and J by 9 bases, leaving 29 bases between them. This CDR3 is CASPPAAYLKGWGEQFF. CDR3 bases: TGCGCCAGCCCCCCGGCAGCCTACCTGAAAGGCTGGGGTGAGCAGTTCTTC.

This clone has more than one count but fewer than ten. The V and J genes are TRBV29-1 and TRBJ1-1; tentative D call: TRBD1 (5 bases). The V end was cut by 5 bases, the J end by 4 bases, with 11 bases between. CDR3 size: 12 residues. The V gene's germline CDR1 is SQVTM and CDR2 ANQGSEA. CDR3 amino acids: CSVRGGSTEAFF. Here the CDR3 DNA reads TGCAGCGTTCGCGGGGGGAGCACTGAAGCTTTCTTT.

The CDR3 DNA follows: TGTGCCACCAGTGATTTGGGGGGGTACGGGGAGACCCAGTACTTC. It is translated as CATSDLGGYGETQYF. V usage is TRBV24-1 and J usage is TRBJ2-5, with D maybe TRBD2 (6 bases). The CDR3 consists of 15 residues. CDR1 and CDR2 from the germline V gene are KGHDR and SFDVKD. Between the trimmed V and J ends, which lost 0 bases and 5 bases, there was a span of 12 bases.

This chain joins TRBV28 and TRBJ2-7, with TRBD2 as a possible D gene (5 bases). Trimming shortened V by 4 bases and J by 2 bases, and 6 bases separated the two germline ends. CDR1 and CDR2 from the germline V gene are MDHEN and SYDVKM. The CDR3 spans 12 residues. The DNA for the CDR3 is TGTGCCAGCAGTTCCGGGGCCTACGAGCAGTACTTC. Its translation: CASSSGAYEQYF.

This chain links TRBV3-1 (or the pseudogene TRBV3-2) with TRBJ1-6; 9 bases are shared with TRBD1. This CDR3 comprises 13 residues. Trimming removed 1 base from V and 13 bases from J; junction bases left unmatched: 2. From germline, CDR1 is LGHDT and CDR2 YNNKEL (reference sequence). The CDR3 protein is CASSQGGQGPLHF. CDR3 in DNA: TGTGCCAGCAGCCAAGGGGGACAGGGTCCCCTCCACTTT.

V and J are TRBV27 and TRBJ1-6; tentative D call: TRBD1 (5 bases). The CDR3 consists of 15 residues. Per the germline V gene, CDR1 is MNHEY and CDR2 is SMNVEV (reference sequence). Trimming stripped 8 bases from V and 5 bases from J, with 16 bases between. The CDR3 is CASRSGAPDNSPLHF. In DNA, the CDR3 is TGTGCCAGCCGCTCTGGGGCTCCGGATAATTCACCCCTCCACTTT.

V gene TRBV5-1 combines with J gene TRBJ2-7, with unresolved D. The CDR3 length is 12 residues. Germline loops: CDR1 SGHRS, CDR2 YFSETQ. V shed 0 bases and J shed 5 bases, with 6 bases lying between them. CDR3 loop: CASSLGSNEQYF. The DNA of the CDR3 is TGCGCCAGCAGCTTGGGGAGTAACGAGCAGTACTTC.

The chain combines TRBV9 with TRBJ2-1; D uncertain. V was cut by 4 bases and J by 6 bases, with 14 bases left in between. The CDR3 length is 14 residues. Germline V gene sequence: CDR1 SGDLS, CDR2 YYNGEE. The CDR3 DNA reads as TGTGCCAGCAGCCCACCCGACGGATTCAATGAGCAGTTCTTC. Translated, it gives CASSPPDGFNEQFF. The variable domain in full, with the rest retrieved from reference TRBV9 and TRBJ2-1, is DSGVTQTPKHLITATGQRVTLRCSPRSGDLSVYWYQQSLDQGLQFLIQYYNGEERAKGNILERFSAQQFPDLHSELNLSSLELGDSALYFCASSPPDGFNEQFFGPGTRLTVL.

V and J are TRBV28 and TRBJ1-6, with 11 bases that match TRBD1. This CDR3 has 15 residues. V was pared by 5 bases and J by 17 bases, with 14 bases of the junction left unmatched. Germline loops: CDR1 MDHEN, CDR2 SYDVKM. The CDR3 reads CASSQSGTGGALFHF. In DNA form, the CDR3 reads TGTGCCAGCAGTCAATCCGGGACAGGGGGTGCCCTTTTCCACTTT.

As to this clone: Germline and junction disagree at one end, which may indicate a read error. The gene calls are TRBV30 and TRBJ1-2, with a possible D match to TRBD1 (6 bases). Germline CDR1 and CDR2: GTSNPN and SVGIG (reference sequence). The CDR3 loop spans 12 amino acids. The CDR3 sequence is CAWRTQQGPSSF. The CDR3 coding sequence is TGTGCCTGGCGCACTCAACAGGGCCCAAGCTCCTTC.

The rearrangement joins TRBV14 to TRBJ1-4; the match to TRBD1 covers 9 bases. The trim removed 2 bases at V and 7 bases at J, leaving 5 bases unmatched. Germline V gene data show CDR1 as SGHDN and CDR2 as FVKESK. This CDR3 is 15 amino acids long. The CDR3 here is CASSQTGGGGEKLFF. The CDR3, as DNA: TGTGCCAGCAGCCAAACAGGGGGCGGAGGTGAAAAACTGTTTTTT.